A single T cell receptor (beta chain) is shown here with its context. Its specific antigen is unknown. Per-nucleotide qualities are absent, and no much larger clonotype sits a single base away. Reads for this sample came from an Illumina HiSeq 1500. TCRdb's own reprocessing of the public reads used fastp at Q25 and MiXCR and kept productive beta chains. CDR3 protein sequences are deduplicated, and each keeps its most common genes and DNA. Recorded for this sample are 100,000 to 150,000 distinct CDR3 sequences; approximately 30% of them occurred a single time. Approximately 50% of the sample goes to the ten largest clones. There are 16 amino acids in the CDR3, from cysteine to phenylalanine inclusive. Only CDR3 DNA remains: 48 bases, in frame from the first base. For CDR1 and CDR2, the germline V gene lists MNHEY and SVGAGI. V loses 5 bases, J loses 0 bases, and the germline ends lie 14 bases apart. This sample is part of a study of T cell repertoires in cytomegalovirus infection (dated by TCRdb to 2018 to 2020). For context, the study as a whole: Peptide stimulations targeted recently identified HLA-C-restricted CMV epitopes, whose presentation resists viral immunomodulation, together with well-studied HLA-B-restricted epitopes. Donor HLA type was relevant to the analysis, because carriage of CMV infection together with the matching HLA type was indicated by public TCR beta signatures. Paper-wide results and their limitations: The ex vivo response was dominated by HLA-C-restricted CMV-specific TCR beta clonotypes, which also provided the single most frequent clonotype in two of eight donors. In both this cohort and an independent cohort of some 380 donors, the cumulative frequency of public TCR beta family members distinguished carriers of CMV infection plus the relevant HLA type.

In light of the paper, this sample's treatment or condition label describes: in vitro stimulation with specific CMV peptide epitopes to enrich CMV-specific T cells. The TCR was taken from a human donor in good health (CMV status not recorded). Some clones in this sample may be carry-over from other donors' samples. Here the chain combines TRBV6-5 and TRBJ2-1; the D call is tentative, TRBD1 or TRBD2, as each matches 5 bases. Here the sequenced sample was CD8+ T cells from cultured PBMCs, taken from culture after CMV antigen stimulation. The DNA sequence is TGTGCCAGCAGTACGGCCGGGACGGCCTCCTACAATGAGCAGTTCTTC. The encoded protein is CASSTAGTASYNEQFF.